These 25 T cell receptor beta chains were all obtained from the same sample, sequenced in a study of T-cell memory formation after mild COVID-19. Using its own MiXCR run on the 5' RACE reads, TCRdb lists one record per CDR3 protein. The table shows 120,000 to 150,000 distinct CDR3 sequences, with under 7% occurring only once. Specimen: PBMCs or a T cell subset sorted from them (not recorded which). The receptors here all came from an adult woman who had mild COVID-19 (a few samples of this study predate the infection). Cell type and time point are not known.

The gene calls are TRBV24-1 and TRBJ2-7; 8 nucleotides agree with TRBD1. The CDR3 is made up of 16 amino acids. Germline trimming cut 3 bases from V and 4 bases from J; bases unmatched to any gene: 10. Germline CDR1 and CDR2: KGHDR and SFDVKD. This CDR3 reads CATSDATGGPRYEQYF. The CDR3 bases are TGTGCCACCAGTGATGCAACAGGGGGTCCCCGATACGAGCAGTACTTC.

This clonotype has a count of ten or more. The J gene is TRBJ2-7, the V gene TRBV5-1; TRBD1 agrees at 10 bases. V shed 0 bases and J 2 bases; nucleotides not matched to a gene: 2. The V gene's germline CDR1 is SGHRS and CDR2 YFSETQ. The CDR3 runs to 15 residues. The CDR3 bases are TGCGCCAGCAGCTTGGGGGGACAGGGGCCCTACGAGCAGTACTTC. Protein sequence: CASSLGGQGPYEQYF.

This clonotype was recorded at least ten times. The chain joins TRBV5-1 to TRBJ2-7; TRBD1 aligns across 7 bases. The J segment lost 4 bases and the V segment lost 2 bases, leaving 9 bases of the junction unmatched. The CDR3 is 15 amino acids. The V gene's germline CDR1 is SGHRS and CDR2 YFSETQ. The CDR3 region is CASSLYGQVAYEQYF. In DNA form, the CDR3 reads TGCGCCAGCAGCTTATACGGACAGGTCGCGTACGAGCAGTACTTC. Using reference TRBV5-1 and TRBJ2-7 for the parts outside the CDR3, the full variable domain is KAGVTQTPRYLIKTRGQQVTLSCSPISGHRSVSWYQQTPGQGLQFLFEYFSETQRNKGNFPGRFSGRQFSNSRSEMNVSTLELGDSALYLCASSLYGQVAYEQYFGPGTRLTVT.

This clonotype was picked up many times. This chain links TRBV12-3 or TRBV12-4 with TRBJ1-6, with D hard to call. The CDR3 spans 15 residues. V shed 6 bases and J shed 15 bases, with 24 bases lying between them. The CDR3 coding sequence is TGTGCCAGCAGGTCGTTTGGGAACACCCCTGCCGACCTCCACTTT. This codes for CASRSFGNTPADLHF.

This clonotype was seen repeatedly, ten times or more. V is TRBV5-1 and J is TRBJ2-5; D remains ambiguous. Germline V gives CDR1 SGHRS, CDR2 YFSETQ. V lost 0 bases and J 0 bases, leaving 6 bases between the germline ends. This CDR3 has 14 amino acids. The CDR3 DNA reads TGCGCCAGCAGCTTGGGCACGAACCAAGAGACCCAGTACTTC. This sequence encodes CASSLGTNQETQYF.

This clonotype has only a few counts. The chain links TRBV7-2 to TRBJ2-3, with 10 bases identical to TRBD2. The CDR3 has 16 amino acids. The V and J ends lost 1 base and 1 base, in that order; junction bases with no gene match: 2. Germline V gene data show CDR1 as SGHTA and CDR2 as FQGNSA. The CDR3 DNA sequence: TGTGCCAGCAGCTTAGTGGGGACTAGCGGCACAGATACGCAGTATTTT. Translation gives CASSLVGTSGTDTQYF.

This clonotype turned up a few times. This chain links TRBV5-5 with TRBJ1-1; D is ambiguous. CDR3 length: 15 residues. Germline V gives CDR1 SGHKS, CDR2 YYEKEE (reference sequence). Trimming took 6 bases from V and 1 from J, leaving 16 bases between them. CDR3: CASTYSPAGNTEAFF. DNA for the CDR3: TGTGCCAGCACCTATTCCCCAGCGGGGAACACTGAAGCTTTCTTT.

The chain employs TRBV5-4 and TRBJ2-1, with TRBD2 matching over 12 bases. The CDR3 has 24 residues. The germline CDR1 and CDR2 sequences are SGHNT and YYREEE (reference sequence). V lost 4 bases, J lost 2 bases, and 28 bases stayed unmatched. The CDR3 region has the DNA TGTGCCAGCAGCGTACCCGGGACACGCCAAGATCGGACTAGCGGGATCGAGGCCTACAATGAGCAGTTCTTC. Its translation: CASSVPGTRQDRTSGIEAYNEQFF. The whole variable domain, remainder taken from reference TRBV5-4 and TRBJ2-1, is ETGVTQSPTHLIKTRGQQVTLRCSSQSGHNTVSWYQQALGQGPQFIFQYYREEENGRGNFPPRFSGLQFPNYSSELNVNALELDDSALYLCASSVPGTRQDRTSGIEAYNEQFFGPGTRLTVL.

Ten or more counts support this clonotype. The rearrangement links TRBV9 to TRBJ2-2, with D maybe TRBD1 (5 bases). CDR1 SGDLS and CDR2 YYNGEE come from the germline V gene. Deletions cut 4 bases from V and 4 bases from J, with 17 bases between. This CDR3 is built from 16 residues. The DNA for the CDR3 is TGTGCCAGCAGCTCCGGGCAGGGTCCTCGCACCGGGGAGCTGTTTTTT. Protein product: CASSSGQGPRTGELFF.

This clonotype was detected a few times. V and J are TRBV5-1 and TRBJ1-5; TRBD1 is a possible D gene (6 bases). In germline, CDR1 is SGHRS, CDR2 YFSETQ. Trimming shortened V by 4 bases and J by 2 bases, and 10 bases separated the two germline ends. This CDR3 is built from 14 residues. CDR3 DNA: TGCGCCAGCAGCCCGGACAGTGGCAATCAGCCCCAGCATTTT. It specifies CASSPDSGNQPQHF.

There are many counts of this clonotype. This chain joins TRBV5-1 and TRBJ2-7; D might be TRBD2 (6 bases). Germline CDR1 and CDR2: SGHRS and YFSETQ. V dropped 0 bases and J dropped 7 bases, with 17 bases sitting between them. The CDR3 is made up of 15 amino acids. The CDR3 is CASSLATQRAGEQYF. In nucleotides, the CDR3 is TGCGCCAGCAGCTTGGCAACCCAGAGGGCGGGGGAGCAGTACTTC. The full variable domain, its missing parts supplied by reference TRBV5-1 and TRBJ2-7, is KAGVTQTPRYLIKTRGQQVTLSCSPISGHRSVSWYQQTPGQGLQFLFEYFSETQRNKGNFPGRFSGRQFSNSRSEMNVSTLELGDSALYLCASSLATQRAGEQYFGPGTRLTVT.

The rearrangement links TRBV4-1 to TRBJ1-1, with D perhaps TRBD1 (6 bases). V dropped 0 bases and J dropped 4 bases, with 12 bases sitting between them. From germline, CDR1 is MGHRA and CDR2 YSYEKL. The CDR3 loop spans 15 amino acids. The CDR3 reads CASSQETTGRTEAFF. DNA of the CDR3: TGCGCCAGCAGCCAAGAAACAACAGGGCGCACTGAAGCTTTCTTT.

This clonotype was detected many times. This CDR3 is CASSEASNQPQHF. CDR3 nucleotide sequence: TGCGCCAGCAGCGAGGCATCCAATCAGCCCCAGCATTTT. This chain uses TRBV5-1 with TRBJ1-5, with D hard to call. CDR3 length: 13 residues. V was trimmed by 4 bases and J by 3 bases, leaving 8 bases between them. Germline V CDR1 and CDR2: SGHRS, YFSETQ. Supplemented by reference TRBV5-1 and TRBJ1-5, the full variable domain reads KAGVTQTPRYLIKTRGQQVTLSCSPISGHRSVSWYQQTPGQGLQFLFEYFSETQRNKGNFPGRFSGRQFSNSRSEMNVSTLELGDSALYLCASSEASNQPQHFGDGTRLSIL.

This clonotype has a handful of counts. The chain has TRBV18 and TRBJ1-1, with no clear D. The CDR3 totals 14 residues. The V end lost 3 bases, the J end lost 2 bases, and 10 bases lay between the germline ends. Germline assignment: CDR1 KGHSH and CDR2 LQKENI. Written as DNA, the CDR3 is TGTGCCAGCTCACCGGGGAGAACCAACACTGAAGCTTTCTTT. Its protein product is CASSPGRTNTEAFF.

This clonotype occurred a few times. The gene calls are TRBV14 and TRBJ2-3, with 11 nucleotides matching TRBD2. Germline CDR1 SGHDN, CDR2 FVKESK. This CDR3 spans 16 amino acids. The V segment lost 4 bases and the J segment 2 bases; nucleotides outside the gene matches: 5. The DNA for the CDR3 is TGTGCCAGCAGCCGACGGACTAGCGGGTTCACAGATACGCAGTATTTT. This translates into CASSRRTSGFTDTQYF.

This clonotype was detected ten times or more. This CDR3 is CASSLQGHTEAFF. CDR3 coding DNA: TGCGCCAGCAGCTTACAGGGGCACACTGAAGCTTTCTTT. The chain uses TRBV5-1 and TRBJ1-1; 7 nucleotides align to TRBD1. With V trimmed by 2 bases and J by 3 bases, 1 base remained unmatched. Germline V gene sequence: CDR1 SGHRS, CDR2 YFSETQ. There are 13 residues in the CDR3.

This chain joins TRBV6-2 or TRBV6-3 and TRBJ2-2; D gene ambiguous. Germline lookup yields CDR1 MNHEY and CDR2 SVGEGT. V gave up 6 bases and J gave up 6 bases, with 11 bases separating them. The CDR3 extends over 13 amino acids. The CDR3 spells CASSTLGSGELFF. DNA for the CDR3: TGTGCCAGCAGCACCTTGGGGTCCGGGGAGCTGTTTTTT.

CDR3 sequence: CASSPRGGEGYTF. The CDR3 nucleotides read TGTGCCAGCAGCCCTCGGGGGGGGGAAGGCTACACCTTC. The V and J genes are TRBV7-2 and TRBJ1-2; TRBD1 might be the D (5 bases). CDR1 is SGHTA and CDR2 is FQGNSA in the germline V gene. The CDR3 runs 13 residues. The V gene lost 5 bases and the J gene lost 8 bases, with 15 bases spanning the gap.

V is TRBV20-1 and J is TRBJ2-6, with 7 nucleotides matching TRBD1. CDR3 length: 13 amino acids. Looked up from germline, CDR1 is DFQATT and CDR2 is SNEGSKA (reference sequence). V was pared by 5 bases and J by 4 bases, with 2 bases of the junction left unmatched. In DNA, the CDR3 is TGCAGTGCTGGACAGGTCGGGGCCAACGTCCTGACTTTC. Protein sequence: CSAGQVGANVLTF.

This rearrangement joins TRBV5-1 to TRBJ2-3, with 8 bases identical to TRBD1. Trimming at V came to 6 bases and at J to 7 bases, leaving 7 bases not matched to a gene. Germline values: CDR1 SGHRS, CDR2 YFSETQ. CDR3 length equals 13 residues. The CDR3 reads CASIGTGGNTQYF. CDR3 DNA: TGCGCCAGCATTGGGACAGGTGGGAATACGCAGTATTTT.

The V and J genes are TRBV5-4 and TRBJ2-2; TRBD2 might be the D (7 bases). V lost 3 bases and J 8 bases, leaving 17 bases between the germline ends. Per the germline V gene, CDR1 is SGHNT and CDR2 is YYREEE (reference sequence). The CDR3 has 15 residues. The CDR3 bases are TGTGCCAGCAGCTGGGGGGCTAGCGGTTATGGGGAGCTGTTTTTT. As protein: CASSWGASGYGELFF.

This clonotype was seen repeatedly, ten times or more. The rearrangement links TRBV7-6 to TRBJ2-1; D is ambiguous. Trimming removed 5 bases from V and 2 bases from J, with 7 bases in between. This CDR3 contains 13 residues. The germline V gene has CDR1 SGHVS and CDR2 FNYEAQ. The CDR3 loop is CASSTAPYNEQFF. Written as DNA, the CDR3 is TGTGCCAGCAGCACGGCCCCCTACAATGAGCAGTTCTTC. The full variable domain, in which reference TRBV7-6 and TRBJ2-1 provide the parts outside the CDR3, is GAGVSQSPRYKVTKRGQDVALRCDPISGHVSLYWYRQALGQGPEFLTYFNYEAQQDKSGLPNDRFSAERPEGSISTLTIQRTEQRDSAMYRCASSTAPYNEQFFGPGTRLTVL.

There are a few counts of this clonotype. This sequence joins TRBV25-1 and TRBJ1-6; 7 bases map to TRBD1. Germline V gene data show CDR1 as MGHDK and CDR2 as SYGVNS. The trim removed 6 bases at V and 14 bases at J, leaving 13 bases unmatched. CDR3 length: 14 residues. CDR3 nucleotides: TGTGCCAGCAGCAGGACAGGCGGGAGGTGGGCCCTCCACTTT. Amino acids: CASSRTGGRWALHF. Complete variable domain (other parts from reference TRBV25-1 and TRBJ1-6): EADIYQTPRYLVIGTGKKITLECSQTMGHDKMYWYQQDPGMELHLIHYSYGVNSTEKGDLSSESTVSRIRTEHFPLTLESARPSHTSQYLCASSRTGGRWALHFGNGTRLTVT.

This clonotype has a count of ten or more. The V and J genes are TRBV5-1 and TRBJ2-2, with D possibly TRBD2 on 5 matching bases. Trimming left V 4 bases short and J 1 base short, with 14 bases between. Germline V lookup: CDR1 SGHRS, CDR2 YFSETQ. The CDR3 spans 16 residues. The CDR3 protein is CASSPGERMNTGELFF. CDR3 in DNA: TGCGCCAGCAGCCCCGGGGAGCGGATGAACACCGGGGAGCTGTTTTTT.

This clonotype has at least ten counts. This chain connects TRBV5-1 to TRBJ1-1; no firm D call. Germline CDR1 and CDR2: SGHRS and YFSETQ. The V end was cut by 7 bases, the J end by 5 bases, with 21 bases between. This CDR3 is 15 amino acids long. The CDR3 loop is CASAEEITGVTEAFF. The CDR3 DNA reads TGCGCCAGCGCCGAAGAGATAACTGGGGTGACTGAAGCTTTCTTT. Full variable domain (missing parts from reference TRBV5-1 and TRBJ1-1): KAGVTQTPRYLIKTRGQQVTLSCSPISGHRSVSWYQQTPGQGLQFLFEYFSETQRNKGNFPGRFSGRQFSNSRSEMNVSTLELGDSALYLCASAEEITGVTEAFFGQGTRLTVV.